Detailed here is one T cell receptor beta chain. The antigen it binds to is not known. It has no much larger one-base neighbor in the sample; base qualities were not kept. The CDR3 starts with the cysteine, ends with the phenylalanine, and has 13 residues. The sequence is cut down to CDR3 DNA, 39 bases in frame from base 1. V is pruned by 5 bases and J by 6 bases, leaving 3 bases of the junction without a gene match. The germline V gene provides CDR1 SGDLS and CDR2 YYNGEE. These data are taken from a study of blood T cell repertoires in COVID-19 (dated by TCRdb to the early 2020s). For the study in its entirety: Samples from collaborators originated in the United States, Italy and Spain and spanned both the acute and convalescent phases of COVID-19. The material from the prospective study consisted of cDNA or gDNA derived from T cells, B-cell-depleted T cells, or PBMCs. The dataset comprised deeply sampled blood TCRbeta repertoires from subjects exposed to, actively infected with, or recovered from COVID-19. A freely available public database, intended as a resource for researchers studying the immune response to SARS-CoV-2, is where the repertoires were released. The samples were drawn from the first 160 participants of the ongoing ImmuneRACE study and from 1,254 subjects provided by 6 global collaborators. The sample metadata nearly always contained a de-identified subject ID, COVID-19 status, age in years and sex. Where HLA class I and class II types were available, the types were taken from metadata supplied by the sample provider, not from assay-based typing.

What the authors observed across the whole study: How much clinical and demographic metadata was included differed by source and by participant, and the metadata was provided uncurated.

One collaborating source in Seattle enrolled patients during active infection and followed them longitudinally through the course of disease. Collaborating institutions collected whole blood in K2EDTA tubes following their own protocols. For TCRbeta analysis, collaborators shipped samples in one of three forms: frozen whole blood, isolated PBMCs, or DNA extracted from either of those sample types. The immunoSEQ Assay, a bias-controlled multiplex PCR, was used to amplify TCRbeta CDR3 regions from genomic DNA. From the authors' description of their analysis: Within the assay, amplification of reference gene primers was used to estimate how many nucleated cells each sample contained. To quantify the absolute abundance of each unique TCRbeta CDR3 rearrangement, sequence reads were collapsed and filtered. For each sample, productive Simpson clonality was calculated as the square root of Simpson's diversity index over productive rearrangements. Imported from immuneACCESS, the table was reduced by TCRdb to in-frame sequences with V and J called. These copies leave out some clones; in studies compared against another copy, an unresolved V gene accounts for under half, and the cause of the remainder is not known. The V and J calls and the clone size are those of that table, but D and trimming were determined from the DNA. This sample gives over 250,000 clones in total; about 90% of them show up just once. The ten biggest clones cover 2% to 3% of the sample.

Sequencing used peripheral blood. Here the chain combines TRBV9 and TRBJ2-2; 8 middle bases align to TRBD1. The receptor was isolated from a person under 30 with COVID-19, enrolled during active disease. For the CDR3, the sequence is CASRAGGAGELFF. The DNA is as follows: TGTGCCAGCAGGGCAGGGGGCGCCGGGGAGCTGTTTTTT.